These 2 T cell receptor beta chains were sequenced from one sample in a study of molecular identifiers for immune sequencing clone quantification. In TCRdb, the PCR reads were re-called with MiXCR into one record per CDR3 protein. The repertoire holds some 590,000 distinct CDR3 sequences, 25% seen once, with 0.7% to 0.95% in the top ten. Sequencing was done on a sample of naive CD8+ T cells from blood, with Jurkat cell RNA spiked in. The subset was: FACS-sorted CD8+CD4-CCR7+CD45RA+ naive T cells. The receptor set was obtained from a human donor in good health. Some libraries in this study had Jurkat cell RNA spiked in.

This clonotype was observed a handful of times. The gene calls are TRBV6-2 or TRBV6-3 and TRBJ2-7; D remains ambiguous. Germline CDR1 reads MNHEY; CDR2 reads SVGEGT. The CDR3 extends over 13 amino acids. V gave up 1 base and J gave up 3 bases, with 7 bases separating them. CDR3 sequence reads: CASSYFNSYEQYF. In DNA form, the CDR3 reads TGTGCCAGCAGTTACTTCAACAGCTACGAGCAGTACTTC.

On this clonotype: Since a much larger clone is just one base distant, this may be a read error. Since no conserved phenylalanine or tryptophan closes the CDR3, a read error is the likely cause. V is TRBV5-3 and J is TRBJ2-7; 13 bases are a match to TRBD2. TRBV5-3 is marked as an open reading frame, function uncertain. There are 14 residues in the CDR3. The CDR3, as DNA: TGTGCCAGCAGCTTACTAGCGGGAGGGCAAGAGCAGTACTTA. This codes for CASSLLAGGQEQYL.